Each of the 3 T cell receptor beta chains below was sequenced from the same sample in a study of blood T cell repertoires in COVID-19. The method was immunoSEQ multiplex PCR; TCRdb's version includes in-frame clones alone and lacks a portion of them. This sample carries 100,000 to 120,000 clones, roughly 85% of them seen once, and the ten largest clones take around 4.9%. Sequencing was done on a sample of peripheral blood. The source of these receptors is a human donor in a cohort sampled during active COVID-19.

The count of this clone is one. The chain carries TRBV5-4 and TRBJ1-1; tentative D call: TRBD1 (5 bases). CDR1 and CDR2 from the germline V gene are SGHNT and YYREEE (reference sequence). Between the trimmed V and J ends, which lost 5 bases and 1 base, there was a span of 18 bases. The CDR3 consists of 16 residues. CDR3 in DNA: TGTGCCAGCAGGGAAGGTCGGTTCAGGGAGAACACTGAAGCTTTCTTT. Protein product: CASREGRFRENTEAFF.

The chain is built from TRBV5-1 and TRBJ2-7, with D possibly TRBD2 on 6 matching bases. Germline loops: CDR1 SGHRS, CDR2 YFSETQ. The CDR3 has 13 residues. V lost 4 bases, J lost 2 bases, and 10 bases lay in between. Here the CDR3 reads CASSIGGTYEQYF. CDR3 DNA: TGCGCCAGCAGCATCGGGGGAACCTACGAGCAGTACTTC.

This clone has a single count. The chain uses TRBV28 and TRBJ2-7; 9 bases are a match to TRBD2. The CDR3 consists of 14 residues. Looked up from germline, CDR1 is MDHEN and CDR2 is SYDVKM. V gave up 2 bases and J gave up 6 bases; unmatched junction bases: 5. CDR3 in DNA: TGTGCCAGCAGTTTAGCGGGAGGGCCGGGCGAGCAGTACTTC. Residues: CASSLAGGPGEQYF.